This T cell receptor beta chain was identified in a study of blood T cell repertoires in COVID-19. Clones were sequenced by immunoSEQ multiplex PCR, and TCRdb holds only the in-frame ones, with some missing. The data show roughly 120,000 clones, around nine tenths seen once. There are 15 residues in the CDR3. From germline, CDR1 is SGHKS and CDR2 YYEKEE (reference sequence). The V gene lost 4 bases and the J gene lost 1 base, with 13 bases spanning the gap. Source material: peripheral blood. This TCR came from a human donor in a cohort sampled during active COVID-19. V and J are TRBV5-5 and TRBJ2-3; TRBD1 is a possible D gene (5 bases). The CDR3 coding sequence is TGTGCCAGCAGCAACGACCGCAGGGGCACAGATACGCAGTATTTT. It encodes CASSNDRRGTDTQYF. The full variable domain, with the rest looked up from reference TRBV5-5 and TRBJ2-3, is DAGVTQSPTHLIKTRGQQVTLRCSPISGHKSVSWYQQVLGQGPQFIFQYYEKEERGRGNFPDRFSARQFPNYSSELNVNALLLGDSALYLCASSNDRRGTDTQYFGPGTRLTVL.